What follows is one T cell receptor (beta chain) and its context. The antigen is not known. The junction departs from the called germline gene at one end, perhaps through a read error. These data come from a study of radiotherapy plus CTLA-4 blockade in lung cancer. Study context: Among all patients, 15% to 20% showed objective responses, while about 30% had disease control. Study-level findings and limits: After treatment with radiotherapy plus ipilimumab, TCR clones that came from the tumor expanded in blood. The best prediction of response reportedly came from early blood T cell clone dynamics, with interferon-beta.

CDR3 length equals 15 residues. Germline V CDR1 and CDR2: SGDLS, YYNGEE. Focal radiation was given together with CTLA-4 blockade (ipilimumab) to patients with chemo-refractory metastatic non-small-cell lung cancer. Clones were sequenced by immunoSEQ multiplex PCR, and TCRdb holds only the in-frame ones, with some missing. In the table there are roughly 80,000 clones, 60% to 85% of which are singletons. The rearrangement uses TRBV9 and TRBJ2-7; 9 nucleotides line up with TRBD1. The material was peripheral blood, obtained from a patient treated with radiotherapy plus ipilimumab. This sequence was found in a human donor with non-small cell lung cancer who had a partial response to radiotherapy plus ipilimumab. Some clones in this sample may be carry-over from other donors' samples. The CDR3 here is CASGVVGTGTGEQYF. As DNA, the CDR3 is TGTGCCAGCGGCGTAGTTGGGACAGGGACAGGCGAGCAGTACTTC.